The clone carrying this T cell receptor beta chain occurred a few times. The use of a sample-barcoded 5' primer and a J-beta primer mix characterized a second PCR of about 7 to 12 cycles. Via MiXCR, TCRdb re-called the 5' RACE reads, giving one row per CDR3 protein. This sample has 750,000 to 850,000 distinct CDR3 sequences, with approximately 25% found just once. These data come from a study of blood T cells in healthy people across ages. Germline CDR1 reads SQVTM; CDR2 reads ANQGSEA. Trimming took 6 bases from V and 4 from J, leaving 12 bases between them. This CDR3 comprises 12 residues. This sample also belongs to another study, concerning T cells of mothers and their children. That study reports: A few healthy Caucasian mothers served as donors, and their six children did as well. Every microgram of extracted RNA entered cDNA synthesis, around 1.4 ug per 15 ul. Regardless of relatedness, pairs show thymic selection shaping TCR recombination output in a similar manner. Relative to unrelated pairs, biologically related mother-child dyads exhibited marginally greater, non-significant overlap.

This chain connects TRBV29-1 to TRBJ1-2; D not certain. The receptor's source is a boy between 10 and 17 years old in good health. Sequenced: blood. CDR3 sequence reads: CSVPGLFYGYTF. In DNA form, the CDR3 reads TGCAGCGTGCCCGGACTATTCTATGGCTACACCTTC.